The 2 T cell receptor beta chains presented below share a single source sample, sequenced in a study of blood T cell repertoires in COVID-19. Measured with immunoSEQ multiplex PCR; TCRdb has only the in-frame clones, and not every one. The table includes 310,000 or so clones, about 91% detected once. The sequencing sample was made of PBMCs or T cells enriched from blood (not recorded which). All receptors derive from a woman aged 40 to 50 who had recovered from COVID-19.

The gene calls are TRBV4-3 and TRBJ2-7; D is undetermined. CDR1 and CDR2 from the germline V gene are LGHNA and YSLEER. V lost 0 bases to trimming and J lost 0 bases, with 6 bases between them. The CDR3 has 14 residues. CDR3 region: CASSQEPDSYEQYF. CDR3 in DNA: TGCGCCAGCAGCCAAGAACCAGACTCCTACGAGCAGTACTTC.

This rearrangement joins TRBV2 to TRBJ2-7; 8 nucleotides align to TRBD1. The CDR3 loop spans 16 amino acids. V trimming: 6 bases; J trimming: 0 bases; junction bases outside the gene matches: 10. Germline assignment: CDR1 SNHLY and CDR2 FYNNEI. The CDR3 is CASRGQGAPISYEQYF. In nucleotides, the CDR3 is TGTGCCAGCAGAGGACAGGGCGCACCTATCTCCTACGAGCAGTACTTC.